These 27 T cell receptor beta chains share one sample of origin, sequenced in a study of memory CD4+ T cells and cytomegalovirus serostatus. Single viable CD3+CD4+CD8-CD45RO+ cells were sorted as the memory CD4+ T cells. TCRdb keeps only in-frame clones here, not all; method: immunoSEQ multiplex PCR. The table has under 75,000 clones, roughly 80% seen once. The sample consisted of memory CD4+ T cells from blood. The source is an adult in good health and CMV-seronegative. Some clones in this sample may be carry-over from other donors' samples.

The CDR3 DNA reads as TGTGCCAGCAGCTTACCGAACAACAGGTACCCTAGCACAGATACGCAGTATTTT. Encoded protein: CASSLPNNRYPSTDTQYF. The chain has TRBV7-8 and TRBJ2-3; D is perhaps TRBD1 (5 bases). V lost 2 bases, J lost 0 bases, and 18 bases lay in between. Germline loops: CDR1 SGHVS, CDR2 FQNEAQ. The CDR3 has 18 amino acids. The whole variable domain, filled in from reference TRBV7-8 and TRBJ2-3, reads GAGVSQSPRYKVAKRGQDVALRCDPISGHVSLFWYQQALGQGPEFLTYFQNEAQLDKSGLPSDRFFAERPEGSVSTLKIQRTQQEDSAVYLCASSLPNNRYPSTDTQYFGPGTRLTVL.

V is TRBV11-2 and J is TRBJ2-1; TRBD2 matches 8 bases. The CDR3 is 15 residues long. J gave up 6 bases and V 4 bases, and 8 bases lay outside the gene matches. Germline assignment: CDR1 SGHAT and CDR2 FQNNGV. The CDR3 region is CASSSHAGGRNEQFF. CDR3 nucleotide sequence: TGTGCCAGCAGCTCCCACGCGGGAGGCCGCAATGAGCAGTTCTTC.

This CDR3 reads CASSLVNWATPRTDTQYF. Here the CDR3 DNA reads TGTGCCAGCAGCTTGGTTAATTGGGCAACCCCGCGCACAGATACGCAGTATTTT. V is TRBV5-6 and J is TRBJ2-3; D gene uncertain. The CDR3 has 18 residues. Germline CDR1 and CDR2: SGHDT and YYEEEE. Trimming removed 0 bases at V and 1 base at J, with 18 bases between.

This chain uses TRBV30 with TRBJ1-5; unclear D gene. Between the trimmed V and J ends, which lost 5 bases and 9 bases, there was a span of 14 bases. There are 12 residues in the CDR3. Germline lookup yields CDR1 GTSNPN and CDR2 SVGIG (reference sequence). DNA of the CDR3: TGTGCCTGGGGCCAACAAACGGGGCCCCAGCATTTT. Translated, it gives CAWGQQTGPQHF.

The chain has TRBV7-9 and TRBJ2-5, with D possibly TRBD1 on 6 matching bases. From germline, CDR1 is SEHNR and CDR2 FQNEAQ (reference sequence). Between the trimmed V and J ends, which lost 4 bases and 5 bases, there was a span of 23 bases. CDR3 length: 17 amino acids. CDR3 coding DNA: TGTGCCAGCAGCTACACACCTGACAGGATCGAAGTGGAGACCCAGTACTTC. This codes for CASSYTPDRIEVETQYF.

This chain connects TRBV28 to TRBJ1-1; no clear D gene. This CDR3 is built from 12 residues. V lost 4 bases and J lost 1, with 4 bases in between. Germline V gene sequence: CDR1 MDHEN, CDR2 SYDVKM. CDR3 protein: CASSYGNTEAFF. The DNA for the CDR3 is TGTGCCAGCAGTTACGGGAACACTGAAGCTTTCTTT. Based on the CDR3 plus reference TRBV28 and TRBJ1-1, the full variable domain is DVKVTQSSRYLVKRTGEKVFLECVQDMDHENMFWYRQDPGLGLRLIYFSYDVKMKEKGDIPEGYSVSREKKERFSLILESASTNQTSMYLCASSYGNTEAFFGQGTRLTVV.

This clone has only a few counts. This rearrangement joins TRBV4-1 to TRBJ1-4; tentative D call: TRBD1 (5 bases). The germline V gene has CDR1 MGHRA and CDR2 YSYEKL. The length of the CDR3 is 16 residues. Trimming pared 1 base from V and 4 bases from J, leaving 13 bases between. CDR3 sequence reads: CASSQVAGARNEKLFF. The DNA for the CDR3 is TGCGCCAGCAGCCAAGTAGCCGGGGCACGTAATGAAAAACTGTTTTTT.

Note on this clone: One end of the junction fails to match germline, which may point to a read error. This chain connects TRBV5-6 to TRBJ1-2, with TRBD1 as a possible D gene (5 bases). Germline CDR1 is SGHDT and CDR2 is YYEEEE. The CDR3 covers 12 residues. CDR3 sequence reads: CASSFERRGPKF. The CDR3 DNA follows: TGTGCCAGCAGCTTTGAGAGGAGGGGCCCTAAATTC.

This chain uses TRBV14 with TRBJ2-5, with D possibly being TRBD2 (6 bases). The CDR3 has 16 residues. V lost 5 bases and J 3 bases, leaving 19 bases between the germline ends. CDR1 is SGHDN and CDR2 is FVKESK in the germline V gene. The CDR3 reads CASSSFYWRGKETQYF. The CDR3 bases are TGTGCCAGCAGCTCATTCTATTGGAGGGGCAAAGAGACCCAGTACTTC.

This chain links TRBV15 with TRBJ2-2; TRBD2 might be the D (5 bases). Germline-derived CDR1 and CDR2 are LNHNV and YYDKDF (reference sequence). The CDR3 sequence is 17 residues long. Trimming left V 0 bases short and J 1 base short, with 12 bases between. Here the CDR3 DNA reads TGTGCCACCAGCAGAGATCGGCGGGCAGAGAACACCGGGGAGCTGTTTTTT. Translated, it gives CATSRDRRAENTGELFF.

The chain combines TRBV15 with TRBJ2-7; 10 bases are shared with TRBD2. The V gene's germline CDR1 is LNHNV and CDR2 YYDKDF (reference sequence). The CDR3 extends over 16 amino acids. V shed 8 bases, J shed 0 bases, and the junction held 10 bases outside the gene matches. As DNA, the CDR3 is TGTGCCACCCGAAGGACTAGCGGTCGCCGCTCCTACGAGCAGTACTTC. Its translation: CATRRTSGRRSYEQYF.

The V gene is TRBV11-2, the J gene TRBJ2-1, with 9 bases fitting TRBD1. This CDR3 has 14 residues. With V trimmed by 6 bases and J by 9 bases, 9 bases remained unmatched. The V gene's germline CDR1 is SGHAT and CDR2 FQNNGV. The CDR3 bases are TGTGCCAGCAGGAGGACAGGGGAGCAAGGTGAGCAGTTCTTC. As protein: CASRRTGEQGEQFF. Variable domain in full (rest from reference TRBV11-2 and TRBJ2-1): EAGVAQSPRYKIIEKRQSVAFWCNPISGHATLYWYQQILGQGPKLLIQFQNNGVVDDSQLPKDRFSAERLKGVDSTLKIQPAKLEDSAVYLCASRRTGEQGEQFFGPGTRLTVL.

V is TRBV5-4 and J is TRBJ2-4, with a weak D call TRBD2 (7 bases). The germline V and J ends were trimmed by 7 bases and 1 base, with 18 bases remaining between them. This CDR3 contains 16 residues. The V gene's germline CDR1 is SGHNT and CDR2 YYREEE (reference sequence). The CDR3, as DNA: TGTGCCAGCTCCTTGGATGGGGGGGCGGCCAAAAACATTCAGTACTTC. It specifies CASSLDGGAAKNIQYF.

Only a few counts were recorded for this clone. This rearrangement joins TRBV4-1 to TRBJ1-2; TRBD1 aligns across 10 bases. The CDR3 is 19 residues long. Per germline, CDR1 MGHRA and CDR2 YSYEKL. V trimming: 2 bases; J trimming: 1 base; junction bases outside the gene matches: 13. As DNA, the CDR3 is TGCGCCAGCAGCCAAAATTCCTTGTTGGACAGGGGGAGTAACTATGGCTACACCTTC. Protein: CASSQNSLLDRGSNYGYTF.

The rearrangement joins TRBV7-9 to TRBJ1-4; D gene ambiguous. This CDR3 is 12 amino acids long. In germline, CDR1 is SEHNR, CDR2 FQNEAQ (reference sequence). The V end was cut by 6 bases, the J end by 6 bases, with 8 bases between. In DNA, the CDR3 is TGTGCCAGCAGAGCGGGAGATGAAAAACTGTTTTTT. Translated, it gives CASRAGDEKLFF. Complete variable domain (other parts from reference TRBV7-9 and TRBJ1-4): DTGVSQNPRHKITKRGQNVTFRCDPISEHNRLYWYRQTLGQGPEFLTYFQNEAQLEKSRLLSDRFSAERPKGSFSTLEIQRTEQGDSAMYLCASRAGDEKLFFGSGTQLSVL.

The table lists this clone with a few counts. V is TRBV19 and J is TRBJ2-2; 7 nucleotides line up with TRBD1. This CDR3 comprises 17 residues. Germline assignment: CDR1 LNHDA and CDR2 SQIVND (reference sequence). The J segment lost 1 base and the V segment lost 5 bases, leaving 10 bases of the junction unmatched. Here the CDR3 DNA reads TGTGCCAGTAGTTTCCAGGGGGTATCCGAGAACACCGGGGAGCTGTTTTTT. Translating gives CASSFQGVSENTGELFF.

V gene TRBV29-1 combines with J gene TRBJ1-2; 7 bases are a match to TRBD1. The CDR3 consists of 14 residues. Germline values: CDR1 SQVTM, CDR2 ANQGSEA. The J segment lost 3 bases and the V segment lost 7 bases, leaving 11 bases of the junction unmatched. CDR3 residues: CSGSQGVEDYGYTF. CDR3 nucleotide sequence: TGCAGCGGCTCGCAGGGGGTGGAGGACTATGGCTACACCTTC.

The J gene is TRBJ1-5, the V gene TRBV29-1; 8 bases line up with TRBD1. This CDR3 is built from 12 residues. The germline V gene encodes CDR1 SQVTM and CDR2 ANQGSEA. Trimming cost V 6 bases and J 4 bases; bases outside gene matches: 2. CDR3 amino acids: CSVRTGNQPQHF. DNA for the CDR3: TGCAGCGTCCGGACAGGGAATCAGCCCCAGCATTTT.

This chain connects TRBV4-3 to TRBJ1-2, with unresolved D. CDR3 length: 16 residues. V was cut by 1 base and J by 6 bases, with 18 bases left in between. Germline V gene data show CDR1 as LGHNA and CDR2 as YSLEER. The CDR3 region has the DNA TGCGCCAGCAGCCAAGGGGTTTTCTCGAGCGGAGATGGCTACACCTTC. This sequence encodes CASSQGVFSSGDGYTF.

V and J are TRBV5-1 and TRBJ2-7; 8 nucleotides agree with TRBD1. The CDR3 is 15 residues long. In germline, CDR1 is SGHRS, CDR2 YFSETQ. The trim removed 0 bases at V and 2 bases at J, leaving 4 bases unmatched. In DNA, the CDR3 is TGCGCCAGCAGCTTGGCAGGACAGGGTCCCTACGAGCAGTACTTC. Translating gives CASSLAGQGPYEQYF.

V usage is TRBV2 and J usage is TRBJ1-1, with D possibly TRBD1 on 5 matching bases. The CDR3 sequence is 16 residues long. CDR1 is SNHLY and CDR2 is FYNNEI in the germline V gene. Trimming removed 0 bases from V and 4 bases from J, with 15 bases in between. The CDR3: CASSEAGRAGGTEAFF. CDR3 sequence (DNA): TGTGCCAGCAGTGAAGCCGGCCGGGCTGGGGGCACTGAAGCTTTCTTT.

The chain combines TRBV11-3 with TRBJ2-1; 11 bases align to TRBD2. This CDR3 has 16 amino acids. Losses at the gene ends were 1 base for V and 7 bases for J; bases not matched to a gene: 6. Germline V gene sequence: CDR1 SGHNT, CDR2 YENEEA. CDR3 region: CASSLGVAGGNNEQFF. The CDR3 DNA reads TGTGCCAGCAGCTTAGGGGTAGCGGGGGGGAATAATGAGCAGTTCTTC.

The V call is TRBV9, the J call TRBJ2-2; tentatively, D is TRBD1 (5 bases). Trimming took 0 bases from V and 4 from J, leaving 13 bases between them. CDR3 length equals 16 residues. CDR1 SGDLS and CDR2 YYNGEE come from the germline V gene. DNA for the CDR3: TGTGCCAGCAGCGTAGAATTGAGGACACCCACCGGGGAGCTGTTTTTT. It yields the protein CASSVELRTPTGELFF. The variable domain in full, completed from reference TRBV9 and TRBJ2-2, reads DSGVTQTPKHLITATGQRVTLRCSPRSGDLSVYWYQQSLDQGLQFLIQYYNGEERAKGNILERFSAQQFPDLHSELNLSSLELGDSALYFCASSVELRTPTGELFFGEGSRLTVL.

The genes are TRBV28 and TRBJ2-1; TRBD1 agrees at 10 bases. CDR1 is MDHEN and CDR2 is SYDVKM in the germline V gene. The CDR3 runs 14 residues. Trimming cost V 7 bases and J 7 bases; bases outside gene matches: 7. The CDR3 DNA reads TGTGCCAGCACCAAACCGGGACAGGGGAATGAGCAGTTCTTC. This encodes CASTKPGQGNEQFF.

The chain joins TRBV27 to TRBJ2-3; D is tentatively TRBD1 or TRBD2 (5 bases each). From germline, CDR1 is MNHEY and CDR2 SMNVEV (reference sequence). The ends were cut back, 3 bases at V and 6 bases at J, with 19 bases in the middle. The length of the CDR3 is 16 residues. CDR3 DNA: TGTGCCAGCAGTTTGAAGGTTCTGAGGGACGGTGATACGCAGTATTTT. This translates into CASSLKVLRDGDTQYF.

V is TRBV30 and J is TRBJ2-2, with D possibly being TRBD2 (6 bases). The V and J ends lost 5 bases and 5 bases respectively, with 18 bases between them. This CDR3 is built from 15 residues. The germline gives CDR1 GTSNPN, CDR2 SVGIG (reference sequence). Written as DNA, the CDR3 is TGTGCCTGGGACCCTTCCCCAGGGAGGACCGGGGAGCTGTTTTTT. Its protein product is CAWDPSPGRTGELFF.

This chain connects TRBV30 to TRBJ1-2; 8 bases are a match to TRBD1. After removal of 4 bases from V and 3 bases from J, the junction contained 7 bases not matched to a gene. This CDR3 has 14 residues. Germline V gene sequence: CDR1 GTSNPN, CDR2 SVGIG (reference sequence). The CDR3 spells CAWNPTGADYGYTF. The CDR3 bases are TGTGCCTGGAACCCGACAGGGGCCGACTATGGCTACACCTTC.